Here is one TCR beta chain with its context. The data stem from a study of blood T cell repertoires in COVID-19. At the level of the study: In each case, the material was cDNA or gDNA derived from T cells, B-cell-depleted T cells, or PBMCs.

Sequenced by immunoSEQ multiplex PCR; TCRdb stores in-frame clones only, minus some. The sample has approximately 220,000 clones, around four fifths seen once. V trimming: 0 bases; J trimming: 10 bases; junction bases outside the gene matches: 10. The CDR3 has 17 amino acids. Germline CDR1 and CDR2: SGHVS and FNYEAQ. V is TRBV7-6 and J is TRBJ2-1; 12 nucleotides agree with TRBD2. Input material: peripheral blood. This TCR was sampled from a man aged 35-49 years with acute or convalescent COVID-19. The CDR3 loop reads CASSLANAGTSGREQFF. The CDR3 nucleotides are TGTGCCAGCAGCTTAGCCAACGCCGGGACTAGCGGGCGCGAGCAGTTCTTC.